The following is a T cell receptor beta chain sequence with its context. Its antigen remains undetermined. No base qualities exist here, and no much larger clone lies one base off it. V has 5 bases trimmed and J has 3 bases trimmed; junction bases matching no gene number 5. The CDR3 has 15 amino acids, counting the end cysteine and phenylalanine. The read is trimmed to its CDR3 DNA, 45 bases read in frame from base 1. The germline V gene specifies SNHLY as CDR1 and FYNNEI as CDR2. These data are taken from a study of cytomegalovirus exposure and HLA in healthy donors (TCRdb year 2017). Background on the whole study: An earlier analysis of about 560 of the donors reported about 280 Gb of sequence data and 117 million unique TCR beta sequences obtained from about 179 million T cells. In addition to the first cohort of about 650 subjects, a separate validation cohort of 120 different subjects was used. A later analysis re-examined previously published TCR beta repertoires from around 670 donors and added high-resolution HLA genotyping to investigate patterns of TCR occurrence. Alongside the repertoire data, information on donor age, sex, ethnicity and CMV serostatus was compiled. Among about 360 genotyped donors of the cohort, an average of around 240,000 unique TCR beta nucleotide sequences were sequenced per donor, 15% to 20% of them non-productive. Approximately 330 gigabases of sequencing data and around 80 million unique TCR sequences made up an early release that covered approximately 620 HLA-typed donors. Five DR-DQ haplotypes were handled as single units for association and clustering because linkage in the cohort was strong. Every discovery cohort repertoire had been produced on one sequencing platform. The study combined high-throughput TCR immunosequencing, statistical association of individual TCRs with disease status, and machine learning to predict cytomegalovirus infection status. The genetic ancestry cluster associated with self-reported Caucasian donors included 81% of the roughly 360 genotyped donors. In the later analysis, no new phenotypic data were used to find candidate immune exposures; instead, reliance was placed on TCR beta sequences and their occurrence across donors. In an earlier analysis of 587 of the donors, high-throughput TCR beta sequencing was used to judge whether each TCR beta V gene segment behaved as functional or pseudogenic. Both class I and class II loci were covered by HLA typing, at four-digit resolution. A later genetic analysis took genome-wide SNP genotypes for about 65% of the 666 donors and used that subset as a discovery cohort. Typing coverage varied by locus: roughly 620-630 donors for A, B, C, DRB1 and DQB1; 500 to 550 for DQA1; about 570 for DPA1; under 490 for DPB1. Using immunosequencing, the study profiled T cell repertoires from fewer than 850 subjects and related those repertoires to cytomegalovirus serostatus. The study was designed to test whether signatures of past pathogen exposure could be identified by cataloging public T cell receptors.

The cohort comprised under 700 healthy bone marrow donors. All cohort members were sampled while nominally healthy, although unrecorded immune exposures were likely present. The donor tested CMV seronegative and was one of the 352 seronegative cohort members. Every donor gave a peripheral blood sample, and the peripheral blood mononuclear cells from that sample were used for TCR beta sequencing. Genomic DNA extraction from the blood cell samples was performed with the Qiagen DNeasy Blood Extraction Kit. The library was produced with the immunoSEQ multiplex PCR assay. A mixture of 60 forward primers for TCR Vbeta segments and 13 reverse primers for TCR Jbeta segments was used in the multiplex PCR. Amplification of the CDR3 region of rearranged TCR beta genes was performed with a multiplex PCR assay on genomic DNA. On the Illumina HiSeq System, the amplified TCR beta libraries were sequenced as 87-base-pair reads. Processing in the source paper ran as follows. In a later analysis, tens of millions of unique TCR beta chains were counted across the 500 to 700 repertoires, and roughly 10 million of these chains were shared by at least two donors. Raw reads were error-corrected and collapsed into unique sequences with a nearest-neighbor algorithm that merged closely related sequences to remove PCR and sequencing errors. CDR3 sequences were aligned to IMGT reference sequences to assign V, D and J gene segments. For a sequence to be retained, at least a six-nucleotide match to both a V gene segment and a J gene segment was required. A rearrangement counted as productive if the CDR3 had no stop codons and remained in frame with V and J, and every other rearrangement counted as non-productive. Following IMGT convention, CDR3 was defined as the stretch from the second conserved V-encoded cysteine up to the conserved J-encoded phenylalanine. Sequences without an unambiguous match to a single V gene segment were excluded from the earlier analysis of about 600 of the donors. In an earlier analysis of some 590 of the donors, a V segment was called functional when productive rearrangements were above 56.7%, and segregating when the standard deviation between donors exceeded 5%. A statistical classification framework was built for diagnosing cytomegalovirus status from the catalog of TCR beta chain sequences. In a later analysis, TCR nucleotide sequences were compared against IMGT/GENE-DB human TR gene sequences so that V and J genes could be assigned. In a later analysis, CDR3 sequences and most-parsimonious VDJ recombination scenarios were assigned using the TCRdist pipeline. In a later analysis, each TCR beta chain was defined by its CDR3 amino acid sequence together with its V-gene family, and reads lacking a unique V-gene family were excluded. To address suspected cross-contamination and a sequencing artifact, a later analysis removed a few hundred highly shared, low-generation-probability nucleotide sequences. A later analysis calculated a clonal expansion index for each public chain from normalized within-repertoire ranks of inferred template counts. A later analysis computed generation probabilities with a VDJ recombination model fitted to out-of-frame rearrangements, and checked the results against IGoR. In a later analysis, hypergeometric tests were used to score TCR-TCR, TCR-HLA and TCR-CMV co-occurrence, with a repertoire-size bias correction applied to TCR pairs. A later analysis estimated false discovery rates by permuting HLA or CMV assignments 20 times. In a later analysis, co-occurring TCRs were grouped using DBSCAN, with TCRdist sequence similarity added in when clustering inside HLA-allele-positive subsets. Repertoires with fewer than 30,000 or more than 120,000 public chains were left out of co-occurrence clustering, as were a handful of repertoires with anomalous nucleotide sharing. Imported from immuneACCESS, the table was reduced by TCRdb to in-frame sequences with V and J called. These copies leave out some clones; in studies compared against another copy, an unresolved V gene accounts for under half, and the cause of the remainder is not known. V, J and clone size reflect that table, while D and trimming were determined from the DNA. This sample has more than 90,000 clones in its table, and around three quarters of those were observed once. Around 0.9% of the sample is held by the ten biggest clonotypes.

What the research found in general, with its limitations: A further reported finding was that TCR beta sequences accurately predicted the HLA-A and HLA-B alleles for most subjects in the first cohort. The authors suggested that the approach could potentially be generalized to other disease states and immunological phenotypes. Because HLA typing was missing for some donors at each locus, association tests included only the typed subset. While some public TCRs were present in many individuals, most TCR sequences turned up only very rarely across donors. This cohort had only TCR beta chains sequenced, and the lack of alpha or paired-chain data limited which features could be detected. The study listed approximately 150 TCR beta chains as associated with cytomegalovirus. Correlated functional status among segregating V segments might reflect linkage disequilibrium, but an unknown experimental factor could not be ruled out. In vitro tests confirmed that a few of the cytomegalovirus-associated TCR beta chains recognize cytomegalovirus antigens. Compared with equally common non-associated chains, HLA-associated TCR beta chains in a later analysis were more clonally expanded and had lower generation probabilities. V-gene and J-gene trimming of TCR beta chains was associated with a missense DCLRE1C variant in a later genetic analysis, and the association was replicated in an independent cohort. A later genetic analysis reported fewer N-insertions in productive TCRs among donors in an Asian-associated ancestry cluster than the roughly 640-donor mean. According to a later analysis, TCR association rates differed among HLA loci, with DRB1 alleles showing the most associated TCRs and HLA-C alleles showing the fewest. The presence/absence analyses assumed that sequencing depth was roughly uniform across donors, and that assumption may not be true. The classifier was reported to diagnose cytomegalovirus status with high specificity and sensitivity in both the original cohort and the validation cohort. Strong co-occurrence of HLA alleles, especially DR and DQ, made assigning TCR associations to individual alleles difficult. A later analysis associated 16,951 TCR beta sequences with specific HLA alleles at a false discovery rate of 0.05. Broadly in line with IMGT annotations, most TCR beta V segments showed up in productive rearrangements about 87% or about 30% of the time in an earlier analysis of several hundred of the donors. Immune exposure information for the cohort was limited to CMV serostatus. A cluster of highly shared sequence variants was judged likely to be a technical artifact of the sequencing pipeline. Several of the top co-occurrence clusters appeared to be linked to parvovirus B19, influenza, CMV and Epstein-Barr virus, according to a later analysis. Because the 87-base-pair reads could not distinguish some IMGT-functional V segments, including TRBV6-2 and TRBV6-3, those segments were excluded. About 17 rarely observed V segments, including chromosome 9 orphons, were excluded from the earlier analysis of several hundred of the donors because counts were too low. Most CMV-associated TCR beta chains appeared to be HLA-restricted in a later analysis, and the HLA associations seemed to be driven largely by CMV exposure.

The TCR was taken from a woman aged 30 to 39 in good health and CMV-seronegative. The chain links TRBV2 with TRBJ1-5, with TRBD1 matching 9 junction bases. The source material was PBMCs. The nucleotides are TGTGCCAGCAGTCTTGACAGGGGGGTCAATCAGCCCCAGCATTTT. This yields the protein CASSLDRGVNQPQHF.